This record looks at one T cell receptor (beta chain) sequence and its context. What it binds is unknown. Other nucleotide sequences from this sample produce the same CDR3. This record comes from a study of identifying expanded T cells in peripheral blood. Study results and caveats: Over about two and four weeks, about 15 and 19 clones changed, versus approximately 1.1 between replicates. Variance in clone template counts between approximately two-week samples significantly increased with total template count across all healthy donors.

During the collection period, no donor immune events like infections were recorded. The protocol was immunoSEQ multiplex PCR, while the TCRdb copy is restricted to in-frame clones and leaves out a portion. The top ten hold 4.5% to 6.5% of the sample, which has approximately 94,000 clones, approximately 89% seen once. The clonotype was recovered from a person between 18 and 69 years old in good health. The sample consisted of blood.

CDR3 nucleotides: TGCGCCAGCAGCTTGGGGGGGGGCACTGAAGCTTTCTTT. Its translation: CASSLGGGTEAFF. J is TRBJ1-1 and V is TRBV5-1, with D possibly matching TRBD1 (5 bases). Trimming removed 0 bases at V and 4 bases at J, with 7 bases between. Germline loops: CDR1 SGHRS, CDR2 YFSETQ. The CDR3 loop spans 13 amino acids.